Below are 5 T cell receptor beta chains sequenced from a single sample in a study of human T cells and chemical hapten exposure. TCRdb re-analysed the RACE reads in MiXCR, keeping a single row per CDR3 protein. The sample includes around 300,000 distinct CDR3 sequences, roughly 6.9% of them seen just once. The time point denotes: patch test 1, 2 weeks after DPC sensitization. Documented treatment: therapeutic diphenylcyclopropenone sensitization with weekly scalp DPC. The sequencing here drew on whole blood, taken in connection with sensitization to the hapten diphenylcyclopropenone (DPC). These receptors were taken from a woman between 18 and 30 years old with alopecia areata. Some clones in this sample may be carry-over from other donors' samples.

The table lists this clonotype with many counts. The genes are TRBV9 and TRBJ1-3, with D maybe TRBD1 (5 bases). The V gene lost 3 bases and the J gene lost 0 bases, with 13 bases spanning the gap. CDR3 length: 16 residues. Germline CDR1 reads SGDLS; CDR2 reads YYNGEE. CDR3 nucleotide sequence: TGTGCCAGCAGCGCCCTCCCCGGGGGCTCTGGAAACACCATATATTTT. This sequence encodes CASSALPGGSGNTIYF.

The genes are TRBV7-2 and TRBJ1-6; 12 nucleotides align to TRBD1. J was trimmed by 12 bases and V by 4 bases; bases with no gene match: 4. This CDR3 has 14 residues. In germline, CDR1 is SGHTA, CDR2 FQGNSA. CDR3 nucleotides: TGTGCCAGCAGCTGGGACAGGGGGCCGGTACCCCTCCACTTT. Its protein is CASSWDRGPVPLHF. Together with reference TRBV7-2 and TRBJ1-6, the CDR3 gives the full variable domain: GAGVSQSPSNKVTEKGKDVELRCDPISGHTALYWYRQSLGQGLEFLIYFQGNSAPDKSGLPSDRFSAERTGGSVSTLTIQRTQQEDSAVYLCASSWDRGPVPLHFGNGTRLTVT.

Many counts were recorded for this clonotype. The chain is built from TRBV25-1 and TRBJ2-7, with 9 bases identical to TRBD1. CDR1 and CDR2 from the germline V gene are MGHDK and SYGVNS. The CDR3 has 15 amino acids. After removal of 3 bases from V and 5 bases from J, the junction contained 8 bases not matched to a gene. The CDR3 here is CASSETGTGRHEQYF. Here the CDR3 DNA reads TGTGCCAGCAGTGAGACCGGGACAGGGCGGCACGAGCAGTACTTC.

This clonotype showed up many times. This chain joins TRBV7-8 and TRBJ2-3; 7 bases align to TRBD2. The V gene's germline CDR1 is SGHVS and CDR2 FQNEAQ. Unmatched junction bases numbered 8, after V lost 1 base and J lost 7 bases. The CDR3 loop spans 15 amino acids. CDR3 coding DNA: TGTGCCAGCAGCTTAGAAGGGCTAGCGGAGTATACGCAGTATTTT. It is translated as CASSLEGLAEYTQYF.

This chain uses TRBV3-1 with TRBJ1-1; TRBD1 matches at 9 bases. V lost 4 bases to trimming and J lost 5 bases; unmatched junction nucleotides: 8. CDR1 and CDR2 (germline): LGHDT, YNNKEL (reference sequence). The CDR3 has 15 residues. Here the CDR3 reads CASSLWTGAGTEAFF. In DNA, the CDR3 is TGTGCCAGCAGCCTATGGACAGGGGCAGGAACTGAAGCTTTCTTT.